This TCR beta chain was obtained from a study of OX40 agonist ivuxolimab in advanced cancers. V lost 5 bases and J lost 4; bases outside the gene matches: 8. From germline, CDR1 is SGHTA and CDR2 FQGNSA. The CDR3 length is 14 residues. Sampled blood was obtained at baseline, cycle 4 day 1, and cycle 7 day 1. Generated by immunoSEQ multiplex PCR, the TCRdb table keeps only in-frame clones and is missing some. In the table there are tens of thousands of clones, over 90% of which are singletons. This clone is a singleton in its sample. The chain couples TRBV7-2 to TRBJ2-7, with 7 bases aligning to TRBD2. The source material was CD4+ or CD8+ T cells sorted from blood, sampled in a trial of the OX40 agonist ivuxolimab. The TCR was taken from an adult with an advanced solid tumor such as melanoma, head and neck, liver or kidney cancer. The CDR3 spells CASSTEWGGYEQYF. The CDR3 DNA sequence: TGTGCCAGCAGCACTGAGTGGGGGGGTTACGAGCAGTACTTC.